These T cell receptor beta chains were read from a single sample in a study of post-analysis software for immune sequencing data. In TCRdb, the PCR reads were re-called with MiXCR into one record per CDR3 protein. The sample contains fewer than 850,000 distinct CDR3 sequences, approximately 30% of which appear only once. Sequencing was carried out using blood. These receptors were collected from a girl aged 10-17 years with multiple sclerosis. CDR3s include the opening cysteine and the closing phenylalanine or tryptophan. D genes are given only for firm matches.

CDR3 protein: CSAELGGNSYEQYF
CDR3 length: 14
D gene: -
V gene: TRBV20-1

CDR3 protein: CASRESDRGSNQPQHF
CDR3 length: 16
D gene: TRBD1
V gene: TRBV5-1

CDR3 protein: CASSFIHTDTQYF
CDR3 length: 13
D gene: -
V gene: TRBV7-2

CDR3 protein: CASSFPSVARRGDDNEQFF
CDR3 length: 19
D gene: -
V gene: TRBV7-9

CDR3 protein: CASSLAKGNEQFF
CDR3 length: 13
D gene: -
V gene: TRBV7-9

CDR3 protein: CSAKGTGGPYEQYF
CDR3 length: 14
D gene: TRBD1
V gene: TRBV20-1

CDR3 protein: CASSLGQSPEDTQYF
CDR3 length: 15
D gene: -
V gene: TRBV7-2

CDR3 protein: CASRWDNNNSPLHF
CDR3 length: 14
D gene: -
V gene: TRBV6-1

CDR3 protein: CAISEFADRAGGYTF
CDR3 length: 15
D gene: TRBD1
V gene: TRBV10-3

CDR3 protein: CATSDRDRSYEQYF
CDR3 length: 14
D gene: TRBD1
V gene: TRBV24-1

CDR3 protein: CASSPRTGDYGYTF
CDR3 length: 14
D gene: TRBD1
V gene: TRBV7-8

CDR3 protein: CASSMTGAPETQYF
CDR3 length: 14
D gene: -
V gene: TRBV6-6

CDR3 protein: CASSYGPTGGETQYF
CDR3 length: 15
D gene: -
V gene: TRBV6-2/TRBV6-3

CDR3 protein: CASSVGTPPIMNTEAFF
CDR3 length: 17
D gene: -
V gene: TRBV9

CDR3 protein: CSVEGRYWTTEAFF
CDR3 length: 14
D gene: -
V gene: TRBV29-1

CDR3 protein: CASSPPKGQPTIYF
CDR3 length: 14
D gene: -
V gene: TRBV4-1

CDR3 protein: CASSHRNRRREILGEQFF
CDR3 length: 18
D gene: TRBD2
V gene: TRBV14

CDR3 protein: CSAKLGLAYNEQFF
CDR3 length: 14
D gene: TRBD2
V gene: TRBV20-1

CDR3 protein: CASGQEAGQGAFYEQYF
CDR3 length: 17
D gene: TRBD1
V gene: TRBV4-3

CDR3 protein: CASSRPGRYEQYF
CDR3 length: 13
D gene: -
V gene: TRBV28

CDR3 protein: CASSYSTGVEGYTF
CDR3 length: 14
D gene: TRBD1
V gene: TRBV6-5

CDR3 protein: CASSYSRDSPLHF
CDR3 length: 13
D gene: -
V gene: TRBV6-6

CDR3 protein: CASSQRQDLRQYGYTF
CDR3 length: 16
D gene: -
V gene: TRBV7-9

CDR3 protein: CASSLAQSGSYNEQFF
CDR3 length: 16
D gene: -
V gene: TRBV5-1

CDR3 protein: CASRTDTLPYEQYF
CDR3 length: 14
D gene: -
V gene: TRBV6-5

CDR3 protein: CASKSSGRAGEQFF
CDR3 length: 14
D gene: TRBD2
V gene: TRBV7-2

CDR3 protein: CASSFPGNTEAFF
CDR3 length: 13
D gene: -
V gene: TRBV7-2

CDR3 protein: CASSQNDRGPSLHF
CDR3 length: 14
D gene: TRBD1
V gene: TRBV5-1

CDR3 protein: CASSSHHQRRRFMNTEAFF
CDR3 length: 19
D gene: -
V gene: TRBV7-2

CDR3 protein: CASRSNTEVFF
CDR3 length: 11
D gene: -
V gene: TRBV5-8

CDR3 protein: CSAEETGAYYGYTF
CDR3 length: 14
D gene: TRBD1
V gene: TRBV20-1

CDR3 protein: CSATKPDGLTGELFF
CDR3 length: 15
D gene: -
V gene: TRBV20-1

CDR3 protein: CASSEGIRYYGYTF
CDR3 length: 14
D gene: -
V gene: TRBV5-1

CDR3 protein: CASGPGTIVYEQYF
CDR3 length: 14
D gene: -
V gene: TRBV12-5

CDR3 protein: CASRAPAGIGSPLHF
CDR3 length: 15
D gene: -
V gene: TRBV27

CDR3 protein: CASSEAYLVYF
CDR3 length: 11
D gene: -
V gene: TRBV2

CDR3 protein: CASSFPDTGANVLTF
CDR3 length: 15
D gene: -
V gene: TRBV7-9

CDR3 protein: CASSQRSGLAGSYNEQFF
CDR3 length: 18
D gene: TRBD2
V gene: TRBV4-3

CDR3 protein: CASSPRPESSYEQYF
CDR3 length: 15
D gene: -
V gene: TRBV27

CDR3 protein: CASSYMTGDERYNEQFF
CDR3 length: 17
D gene: TRBD1
V gene: TRBV28

CDR3 protein: CASSHETRTGDYTF
CDR3 length: 14
D gene: -
V gene: TRBV3-1

CDR3 protein: CASSPGTGATNEKLFF
CDR3 length: 16
D gene: TRBD1
V gene: TRBV4-1

CDR3 protein: CASSLYPGRAQPQHF
CDR3 length: 15
D gene: -
V gene: TRBV7-2

CDR3 protein: CSAASGRADGRGIQYF
CDR3 length: 16
D gene: TRBD2
V gene: TRBV20-1

CDR3 protein: CASSPDRAKNIQYF
CDR3 length: 14
D gene: -
V gene: TRBV7-2

CDR3 protein: CASSLAGTDKDTQYF
CDR3 length: 15
D gene: -
V gene: TRBV5-1

CDR3 protein: CASSPNTGGGFSEAFF
CDR3 length: 16
D gene: -
V gene: TRBV18

CDR3 protein: CASSALEIKEPQYF
CDR3 length: 14
D gene: -
V gene: TRBV4-3

CDR3 protein: CASSLLTVGTEAFF
CDR3 length: 14
D gene: -
V gene: TRBV6-5

CDR3 protein: CASNGNSLNEQFF
CDR3 length: 13
D gene: -
V gene: TRBV27